Reported below is one T cell receptor (beta chain). Its antigen is still unknown. Within one base of it there is no much larger clone, and no base qualities were kept. The entry originates in a study of cytotoxic CD8 clonotypes in ibrutinib-treated CLL (dated by TCRdb to about 2021). The study in broad terms: The cohort was composed of 11 relapsed/refractory and roughly 14 treatment-naive patients; IGHV unmutated status was identified in under 18 patients. Cryopreserved peripheral blood mononuclear cells were obtained before treatment, at response, and at either sustained remission or disease progression. On average, each sample had a few hundred thousand productive templates and around 100,000 productive rearrangements. Of the 70 to 90 people in the trial, around 25 had longitudinal samples available. Patients were still on ibrutinib when every remission and progressive disease sample was collected. Responses were partial in roughly 24 patients and complete in 2; after median around 66 months follow-up, around 15 stayed in remission and 12 progressed. Response samples were taken after a median of 12 months on treatment, ranging from about 6 to 40 months. General conclusions and limits of the study: Public clonotypes were found to be uncommon and were observed to contract or remain stable during treatment; the increase in clonality was shown to reflect expansion of private clonotypes at ibrutinib response. Sampling times were not matched between sustained-remission and progressing patients, and lymph node repertoires were not studied. Baseline clonality exceeded that of age-matched healthy donors and correlated strongly with circulating CD8+ T-cell counts. Clonality increased at ibrutinib response, stayed stable in sustained remission, and fell back toward baseline at progression.

Interpreted using the paper, the time point label stands for: 12 to 13 months on ibrutinib. Roughly 1.8 micrograms of genomic DNA were extracted from cryopreserved PBMCs for TCR beta library preparation. Longitudinal blood samples from CLL patients on ibrutinib monotherapy underwent high-throughput TCR beta sequencing. The patients took part in an open-label, single-center phase 2 trial of ibrutinib monotherapy. Each clonotype received, on average, around 10x coverage in deep resolution sequencing performed on a MiSeq, where the target depth lay between 1 in 1 million and 1 in 200,000 T cells. The immunoSEQ hsTCRB Kit was used to generate the TCR beta libraries. Under the source paper's analysis protocol: Data were analyzed with ImmunoSEQ Data Assistant and ImmunoSEQ Analyzer, with V, D and J genes assigned per IMGT definitions. Clonality was computed as one minus normalized Shannon entropy of productive rearrangement frequencies, ranging from 0 to 1. Only overrepresented clonotypes making up at least 0.05% of the repertoire of each patient were included in the public clonotype analysis. More than ten age-matched healthy donor repertoires from immuneACCESS were used as controls for clonality. This immuneACCESS table, as held by TCRdb, lists in-frame sequences with V and J called but not all clones. Of the missing ones, under half trace to an unresolved V gene in checked studies; the others have no known cause. For V, J and clone size, that table is used; D and trimming come from the DNA. This sample gives hundreds of thousands of clones in total; about 75% of them show up just once. The top ten hold 5.5% to 7% of the sample.

The CDR3 has 14 amino acids, counting the end cysteine and phenylalanine. Of the read, only the CDR3 DNA is kept; its 42 bases are in frame from base 1. The junction shows trimming of 6 bases on V and 3 bases on J, plus 17 bases between the germline ends. CDR1 and CDR2 (SQVTM, ANQGSEA) derive from the germline V gene. The sequencing here drew on PBMCs, taken after 12 months of ibrutinib treatment. Recombination connected TRBV29-1 to TRBJ1-2, and perhaps TRBD1 as D gene, on 6 matching bases. This receptor was taken from a human donor with chronic lymphocytic leukemia. The CDR3: CSVETRGRYYGYTF. In nucleotide form, the sequence is TGCAGCGTGGAGACCAGGGGAAGGTACTATGGCTACACCTTC.